The 30 T cell receptor beta chains reported below all come from one sample, sequenced in a study of somatic mutations in cytotoxic T cells in rheumatoid arthritis. Data came from immunoSEQ multiplex PCR; TCRdb stores just in-frame clones and leaves some out. Counted here are 4,400 or so clones, about 84% occurring once; the ten biggest clones make up over 65%. The sequencing used CD8+ T cells sorted from blood, collected at a follow-up visit. The source is a man aged 40-50 years with rheumatoid arthritis.

The chain joins TRBV28 to TRBJ2-7, with D perhaps matching TRBD1 or TRBD2 (5 bases each). Trimming pared 1 base from V and 5 bases from J, leaving 12 bases between. Germline V lookup: CDR1 MDHEN, CDR2 SYDVKM. This CDR3 has 14 amino acids. CDR3 protein: CASSLYVRGNEQYF. Written as DNA, the CDR3 is TGTGCCAGCAGTTTATACGTGAGGGGCAACGAGCAGTACTTC.

V usage is TRBV28 and J usage is TRBJ1-5; D is unclear. The CDR3 is made up of 13 amino acids. Trimming cost V 4 bases and J 4 bases, with 8 bases left between them. Germline V gene sequence: CDR1 MDHEN, CDR2 SYDVKM. The CDR3 bases are TGTGCCAGCAGTTCGCTCCAGAATCAGCCCCAGCATTTT. Its protein product is CASSSLQNQPQHF.

This chain joins TRBV11-2 and TRBJ2-5; D not resolved. TRBJ2-7 explains the end of the DNA better; the J call may be wrong. The V gene's germline CDR1 is SGHAT and CDR2 FQNNGV. This CDR3 is 15 amino acids long. CDR3 sequence (DNA): TGTGCCAGCAGCTTTGCCGGCCCTTCCTCCTACGAGCAGTACTTC. Its translation: CASSFAGPSSYEQYF.

As DNA, the CDR3 is TGTGCCAGCAGGGTGCCGGGACAGGGTTTTGGCTACACCTTC. This codes for CASRVPGQGFGYTF. The V gene is TRBV6-5, the J gene TRBJ1-2; 9 bases align to TRBD1. The ends lost 6 bases at V and 7 bases at J; junction bases unmatched: 9. Germline V gives CDR1 MNHEY, CDR2 SVGAGI. The CDR3 totals 14 residues.

The sample holds one count of this clone. V gene TRBV15 combines with J gene TRBJ2-3; no clear D. V gave up 0 bases and J gave up 0 bases, with 10 bases separating them. The CDR3 sequence is 16 residues long. Germline CDR1 and CDR2: LNHNV and YYDKDF (reference sequence). CDR3 in amino acids: CATSRDHLTSTDTQYF. The CDR3 region has the DNA TGTGCCACCAGCAGAGACCACCTCACTAGCACAGATACGCAGTATTTT.

The rearrangement links TRBV9 to TRBJ2-3; D might be TRBD2 (5 bases). CDR1 and CDR2 from the germline V gene are SGDLS and YYNGEE. V was shortened by 3 bases and J by 4 bases, with 9 bases between the two germline ends. The CDR3 is made up of 13 amino acids. Here the CDR3 reads CASSDLASDTQYF. The CDR3 nucleotides are TGTGCCAGCAGCGATCTAGCTTCAGATACGCAGTATTTT.

The rearrangement uses TRBV2 and TRBJ2-7; 12 nucleotides align to TRBD2. Trimming took 6 bases from V and 4 from J; bases not matched to a gene: 4. This CDR3 spans 14 amino acids. CDR1 is SNHLY, CDR2 FYNNEI, per germline. CDR3 DNA sequence: TGTGCCAGCAGACCCGGACTAGCGGGATACGAGCAGTACTTC. Translation: CASRPGLAGYEQYF.

The chain couples TRBV7-9 to TRBJ2-2; D could derive from TRBD1 or TRBD2 (5 bases each). The CDR3 is made up of 13 amino acids. In germline, CDR1 is SEHNR, CDR2 FQNEAQ (reference sequence). Trimming stripped 3 bases from V and 6 bases from J, with 8 bases between. The CDR3, as DNA: TGTGCCAGCAGCTTTTGGGACCCCGGGGAGCTGTTTTTT. Protein product: CASSFWDPGELFF.

This chain joins TRBV2 and TRBJ2-5; D is uncertain. The ends were cut back, 11 bases at V and 5 bases at J, with 12 bases in the middle. Germline CDR1 SNHLY, CDR2 FYNNEI. The CDR3 contains 11 residues. This CDR3 reads CAATSRETQYF. As DNA, the CDR3 is TGTGCCGCAACCAGCAGGGAGACCCAGTACTTC.

The V gene is TRBV9, the J gene TRBJ1-2; TRBD1 matches 8 bases. The CDR3 contains 15 residues. CDR1 is SGDLS, CDR2 YYNGEE, per germline. V was pared by 0 bases and J by 4 bases, with 5 bases of the junction left unmatched. This CDR3 reads CASSVEGQAVYGYTF. CDR3 nucleotide sequence: TGTGCCAGCAGCGTAGAGGGACAGGCCGTCTATGGCTACACCTTC.

The gene calls are TRBV28 and TRBJ2-2; D is possibly TRBD2 (7 bases). This CDR3 spans 14 amino acids. Germline CDR1 reads MDHEN; CDR2 reads SYDVKM. V shed 8 bases and J shed 10 bases, with 20 bases lying between them. The CDR3 is CASGDYGGREELFF. The CDR3 DNA follows: TGTGCCAGCGGGGACTATGGGGGGCGCGAGGAGCTGTTTTTT.

V gene TRBV6-6 combines with J gene TRBJ2-1; D possibly corresponds to TRBD2 (6 bases). The CDR3 is 15 residues long. The ends were cut back, 7 bases at V and 2 bases at J, with 15 bases in the middle. Germline V CDR1 and CDR2: MNHNY, SVGAGI (reference sequence). The DNA of the CDR3 is TGTGCCAGCACTAACGGGGGTATGACCTACAATGAGCAGTTCTTC. Amino acids: CASTNGGMTYNEQFF.

The chain couples TRBV5-6 to TRBJ1-5, with D possibly TRBD1 on 5 matching bases. The CDR3 sequence is 14 residues long. V was trimmed by 4 bases and J by 9 bases, leaving 17 bases between them. Per the germline V gene, CDR1 is SGHDT and CDR2 is YYEEEE. The CDR3 bases are TGTGCCAGCAGCAAGGGCGGGGGAGGTTTGCCCCAGCATTTT. Residues: CASSKGGGGLPQHF.

V usage is TRBV28 and J usage is TRBJ1-5; no firm D call. Germline V gives CDR1 MDHEN, CDR2 SYDVKM. V was cut by 3 bases and J by 2 bases, with 11 bases left in between. The CDR3 runs to 15 residues. CDR3 sequence: CASSFESGGNQPQHF. The CDR3 DNA reads as TGTGCCAGCAGTTTCGAGAGTGGAGGCAATCAGCCCCAGCATTTT.

Only one count was recorded for this clone. The genes are TRBV10-1 and TRBJ2-1, with D hard to call. This CDR3 contains 16 residues. Trimming cost V 0 bases and J 0 bases, with 9 bases left between them. Germline V gene sequence: CDR1 WNHNN, CDR2 SYGVQD (reference sequence). CDR3: CASSESHTSSYNEQFF. CDR3 in DNA: TGCGCCAGCAGTGAGTCCCACACGAGCTCCTACAATGAGCAGTTCTTC.

CDR3 residues: CASSHGTGDEKLFF. As DNA, the CDR3 is TGTGCCAGCAGCCACGGGACAGGGGATGAAAAACTGTTTTTT. V gene TRBV4-2 combines with J gene TRBJ1-4, with 10 positions matching TRBD1. V was pared by 3 bases and J by 6 bases, with 1 base of the junction left unmatched. Germline V lookup: CDR1 LGHNA, CDR2 YNFKEQ. This CDR3 has 14 residues.

This clone has just one count. This sequence joins TRBV2 and TRBJ2-1; either TRBD1 or TRBD2 may fit D (6 bases each). Between the trimmed V and J ends, which lost 4 bases and 2 bases, there was a span of 12 bases. CDR3 length: 15 amino acids. Germline V lookup: CDR1 SNHLY, CDR2 FYNNEI. CDR3 region: CASSGGAGPYNEQFF. CDR3 DNA: TGTGCCAGCAGTGGGGGGGCGGGCCCCTACAATGAGCAGTTCTTC. Full variable domain (outside the CDR3, taken from reference TRBV2 and TRBJ2-1): EPEVTQTPSHQVTQMGQEVILRCVPISNHLYFYWYRQILGQKVEFLVSFYNNEISEKSEIFDDQFSVERPDGSNFTLKIRSTKLEDSAMYFCASSGGAGPYNEQFFGPGTRLTVL.

The chain joins TRBV4-1 to TRBJ2-1, with TRBD2 matching 9 bases. The CDR3 consists of 13 residues. CDR1 MGHRA and CDR2 YSYEKL come from the germline V gene. V was clipped by 1 base and J by 8 bases; unmatched bases: 0. CDR3 region: CASSQGLADEQFF. The CDR3 DNA reads as TGCGCCAGCAGCCAAGGACTAGCGGATGAGCAGTTCTTC.

The V gene is TRBV27, the J gene TRBJ2-3; possible D gene TRBD2, 5 bases. The CDR3 covers 14 residues. Trimming cost V 6 bases and J 5 bases, with 15 bases left between them. Per germline, CDR1 MNHEY and CDR2 SMNVEV (reference sequence). The CDR3 sequence is CASSLRGQEDTQYF. CDR3 DNA: TGTGCCAGCAGCCTAAGAGGGCAGGAAGATACGCAGTATTTT.

This clone was observed once. CDR3 sequence: CASSLSLYNSPLHF. The CDR3 coding sequence is TGTGCCAGCAGTTTATCGCTCTATAATTCACCCCTCCACTTT. This chain uses TRBV27 with TRBJ1-6; the D is unclear. V was cut by 0 bases and J by 3 bases, with 3 bases left in between. The germline CDR1 and CDR2 sequences are MNHEY and SMNVEV (reference sequence). The CDR3 is 14 amino acids.

This clone has more than one count but fewer than ten. V and J are TRBV9 and TRBJ2-7; 10 bases map to TRBD1. Germline V gene data show CDR1 as SGDLS and CDR2 as YYNGEE. V shed 4 bases, J shed 4 bases, and the junction held 8 bases outside the gene matches. The CDR3 covers 15 residues. The CDR3 coding sequence is TGTGCCAGCAGCTCCCGGACAGGGGGGGAATACGAGCAGTACTTC. It yields the protein CASSSRTGGEYEQYF.

This clone is medium-sized in the sample. The V gene is TRBV5-1, the J gene TRBJ2-7, with D perhaps matching TRBD1 or TRBD2 (6 bases each). CDR3 length: 14 residues. The germline V gene encodes CDR1 SGHRS and CDR2 YFSETQ. Between the trimmed V and J ends, which lost 8 bases and 2 bases, there was a span of 17 bases. CDR3 bases: TGCGCCAGTTCAGGAGGAGGGGACACCTACGAGCAGTACTTC. It translates to CASSGGGDTYEQYF.

Remarks on this clone: Other DNA sequences in the sample encode the same CDR3. The chain is built from TRBV5-1 and TRBJ1-1, with D tentatively TRBD1 (6 bases). CDR1 and CDR2 (germline): SGHRS, YFSETQ. This CDR3 has 14 residues. V shed 0 bases and J shed 3 bases, with 9 bases lying between them. CDR3 nucleotide sequence: TGCGCCAGCAGCTTGGCGGGGGGCTACACTGAAGCTTTCTTT. Translating gives CASSLAGGYTEAFF.

J is TRBJ2-1 and V is TRBV27; TRBD1 might be the D (6 bases). Germline CDR1 is MNHEY and CDR2 is SMNVEV (reference sequence). CDR3 length equals 14 residues. V lost 6 bases and J lost 5, with 14 bases in between. CDR3 coding DNA: TGTGCCAGCAGGCAAGGGGGATCGAACAATGAGCAGTTCTTC. Translating gives CASRQGGSNNEQFF.

V usage is TRBV7-9 and J usage is TRBJ2-1; 8 nucleotides align to TRBD2. Germline V gene sequence: CDR1 SEHNR, CDR2 FQNEAQ (reference sequence). There are 17 residues in the CDR3. V lost 5 bases, J lost 0 bases, and 9 bases stayed unmatched. CDR3 sequence (DNA): TGTGCCAGCAGCACGGGGCGGGAGGCCAACTCCTACAATGAGCAGTTCTTC. Protein product: CASSTGREANSYNEQFF.

This clone was counted a few times. The chain couples TRBV4-3 to TRBJ2-2, with 10 bases fitting TRBD2. The CDR3 loop spans 19 amino acids. CDR1 and CDR2 (germline): LGHNA, YSLEER. V was pared by 2 bases and J by 3 bases, with 12 bases of the junction left unmatched. CDR3 residues: CASSQSLAGATSHTGELFF. CDR3 in DNA: TGCGCCAGCAGCCAATCCCTAGCGGGAGCAACGTCACACACCGGGGAGCTGTTTTTT.

In this sample, this clone turned up a few times. The J gene is TRBJ1-2, the V gene TRBV5-4; 11 bases match TRBD1. There are 15 residues in the CDR3. Germline CDR1 SGHNT, CDR2 YYREEE (reference sequence). J gave up 6 bases and V 4 bases, and 8 bases lay outside the gene matches. The CDR3 reads CASSTRDRGLDGYTF. The CDR3 nucleotides are TGTGCCAGCAGCACCCGGGACAGGGGGTTGGATGGCTACACCTTC. The entire variable domain, with the rest obtained from reference TRBV5-4 and TRBJ1-2, is as follows: ETGVTQSPTHLIKTRGQQVTLRCSSQSGHNTVSWYQQALGQGPQFIFQYYREEENGRGNFPPRFSGLQFPNYSSELNVNALELDDSALYLCASSTRDRGLDGYTFGSGTRLTVV.

V usage is TRBV6-5 and J usage is TRBJ2-1, with TRBD1 matching 9 bases. This CDR3 region has 13 residues. CDR1 MNHEY and CDR2 SVGAGI come from the germline V gene. The V gene end was trimmed by 7 bases and the J gene end by 7 bases; junction bases not matched to a gene: 5. The CDR3 loop is CASNLQGANEQFF. The CDR3 DNA is TGTGCCAGCAACCTACAGGGGGCAAATGAGCAGTTCTTC.

The genes are TRBV13 and TRBJ2-3; D possibly corresponds to TRBD2 (6 bases). Germline CDR1 and CDR2: PRHDT and FYEKMQ (reference sequence). V was cut by 5 bases and J by 1 base, with 10 bases left in between. This CDR3 comprises 14 residues. CDR3 bases: TGTGCCAGCAGCGCCCCTAGCGGCACAGATACGCAGTATTTT. Translation gives CASSAPSGTDTQYF.

The chain joins TRBV6-1 to TRBJ1-1; the D is unclear. Germline V gene lookup returns CDR1 MNHNS and CDR2 SASEGT. The CDR3 contains 12 residues. Between the trimmed V and J ends, which lost 8 bases and 1 base, there was a span of 8 bases. The CDR3: CASRPSNTEAFF. The CDR3 DNA sequence: TGTGCCAGCCGACCATCGAACACTGAAGCTTTCTTT.